This T cell receptor beta chain was sequenced in a study of Tregs in tolerant kidney transplant recipients. Findings and limits, study-wide: Findings come from small patient numbers and require larger validation.

Note on this clone: No antigen is known for it. Distinct nucleotide sequences in the sample also encode this CDR3.

Some clones are missing from TCRdb's copy, which holds only in-frame ones; the method was immunoSEQ multiplex PCR. Of around 120,000 clones listed, around nine tenths are singletons. The clonotype was recovered from a human donor in good health. The specimen sequenced was CD4+ T cells from blood.

In nucleotides, the CDR3 is TGCGCCAGCAGCCCTATTCTAGCGGGGGGTCAGAATGAGCAGTTCTTC. It encodes CASSPILAGGQNEQFF. The chain employs TRBV5-1 and TRBJ2-1; 11 bases are a match to TRBD2. Germline V gives CDR1 SGHRS, CDR2 YFSETQ. The CDR3 extends over 16 amino acids. After removal of 4 bases from V and 7 bases from J, the junction contained 10 bases not matched to a gene.